A selection of T cell receptor beta chains follows, all from one sample in a study of cytomegalovirus exposure and HLA in healthy donors. Sequencing was performed with immunoSEQ multiplex PCR; in TCRdb, only in-frame clones are kept and a portion is missing. The data show 160,000 or so clones, about 80% seen once. The sequenced material came from PBMCs. The receptors derive from a man aged 40-55 years in good health and CMV-seronegative. The CDR3 runs from the conserved cysteine through the conserved F or W. A D gene is named only where the DNA matches it firmly. A row's size may be missing; if present it is once, few, many or a size class.

clone size: -; D gene: -; V gene: TRBV5-8; J gene: TRBJ2-1; CDR3 protein: CASSSNRQGINEQFF
clone size: -; D gene: TRBD2; V gene: TRBV5-6; J gene: TRBJ2-5; CDR3 protein: CASSFGLAGGPGQETQYF
clone size: -; D gene: TRBD2; V gene: TRBV5-1; J gene: TRBJ2-3; CDR3 protein: CASGRTSGSTDAQYF
clone size: -; D gene: TRBD2; V gene: TRBV10-3; J gene: TRBJ2-5; CDR3 protein: CASAGAGEAQYF
clone size: once; D gene: -; V gene: TRBV27; J gene: TRBJ1-1; CDR3 protein: CASSVAGKNTEAFF
clone size: -; D gene: -; V gene: TRBV7-2; J gene: TRBJ1-5; CDR3 protein: CALSGGPNQPQHF
clone size: -; D gene: -; V gene: TRBV5-1; J gene: TRBJ2-7; CDR3 protein: CASRPEGLPSEQYF
clone size: few; D gene: TRBD2; V gene: TRBV6-1; J gene: TRBJ2-7; CDR3 protein: CAMSSGSSYEQYF
clone size: -; D gene: TRBD2; V gene: TRBV15; J gene: TRBJ2-5; CDR3 protein: CATSGGLAGKETQYF
clone size: -; D gene: -; V gene: TRBV6-5; J gene: TRBJ1-5; CDR3 protein: CASSYGGPNQPQHF
clone size: -; D gene: -; V gene: TRBV5-1; J gene: TRBJ1-3; CDR3 protein: CASSTGGSLSGNTIYF
clone size: -; D gene: TRBD2; V gene: TRBV2; J gene: TRBJ2-1; CDR3 protein: CATPGLATNEQFF
clone size: -; D gene: -; V gene: TRBV28; J gene: TRBJ1-2; CDR3 protein: CASSRGLYGYTF
clone size: -; D gene: -; V gene: TRBV5-6; J gene: TRBJ1-2; CDR3 protein: CASSPRRPPTRGGYTF
clone size: -; D gene: TRBD2; V gene: TRBV27; J gene: TRBJ2-5; CDR3 protein: CASSLLAGLRETQYF
clone size: -; D gene: TRBD2; V gene: TRBV7-7; J gene: TRBJ2-1; CDR3 protein: CASSSLAGPYNEQFF
clone size: -; D gene: -; V gene: TRBV11-3; J gene: TRBJ2-2; CDR3 protein: CASSFRVGGELFF
clone size: -; D gene: TRBD1; V gene: TRBV10-3; J gene: TRBJ1-2; CDR3 protein: CARGGGSYGYTF
clone size: -; D gene: -; V gene: TRBV6-6; J gene: TRBJ2-7; CDR3 protein: CASSILEGTEQYF
clone size: few; D gene: TRBD1; V gene: TRBV6-5; J gene: TRBJ1-1; CDR3 protein: CASRTGLVEAFF
clone size: -; D gene: TRBD2; V gene: TRBV5-4; J gene: TRBJ2-1; CDR3 protein: CASGLAGNNEQFF
clone size: -; D gene: TRBD1; V gene: TRBV30; J gene: TRBJ1-4; CDR3 protein: CAWRQVYRGEKLFF
clone size: few; D gene: -; V gene: TRBV25-1; J gene: TRBJ2-3; CDR3 protein: CASRAGLSTDTQYF
clone size: -; D gene: -; V gene: TRBV28; J gene: TRBJ2-7; CDR3 protein: CASTGSSSYEQYF
clone size: -; D gene: -; V gene: TRBV7-2; J gene: TRBJ1-5; CDR3 protein: CASSLGPEINQPQHF
clone size: -; D gene: TRBD2; V gene: TRBV28; J gene: TRBJ2-7; CDR3 protein: CASSTRGLGGYEQYF
clone size: -; D gene: -; V gene: TRBV28; J gene: TRBJ1-1; CDR3 protein: CASSPIDRSLHTEAFF
clone size: few; D gene: TRBD2; V gene: TRBV6-1; J gene: TRBJ2-7; CDR3 protein: CASSVSGSFTYEQYF
clone size: -; D gene: TRBD1; V gene: TRBV5-6; J gene: TRBJ1-2; CDR3 protein: CASSFRAGQGVEGYTF
clone size: -; D gene: TRBD1; V gene: TRBV5-1; J gene: TRBJ2-5; CDR3 protein: CASSLVGTGGLLYQETQYF
clone size: few; D gene: TRBD1; V gene: TRBV2; J gene: TRBJ2-3; CDR3 protein: CASRTGQGTDTQYF
clone size: -; D gene: -; V gene: TRBV6-1; J gene: TRBJ1-1; CDR3 protein: CASSTDRPDRGAFF
clone size: -; D gene: TRBD2; V gene: TRBV6-5; J gene: TRBJ2-2; CDR3 protein: CATTRLAGGAGELFF
clone size: -; D gene: -; V gene: TRBV18; J gene: TRBJ2-3; CDR3 protein: CASSPGVGADTQYF
clone size: -; D gene: -; V gene: TRBV9; J gene: TRBJ2-1; CDR3 protein: CASSVSAGLILNEQFF
clone size: -; D gene: -; V gene: TRBV29-1; J gene: TRBJ1-2; CDR3 protein: CSVDGANYGYTF
clone size: -; D gene: TRBD2; V gene: TRBV6-1; J gene: TRBJ2-1; CDR3 protein: CASTASGINEQFF
clone size: -; D gene: TRBD1; V gene: TRBV23-1; J gene: TRBJ1-2; CDR3 protein: CASSQTGNYGYTF
clone size: once; D gene: -; V gene: TRBV1; J gene: TRBJ2-7; CDR3 protein: CTSSQAGTEFYEQYF
clone size: -; D gene: -; V gene: TRBV5-8; J gene: TRBJ1-5; CDR3 protein: CASSLRQAVMGNQPQHF
clone size: few; D gene: -; V gene: TRBV5-1; J gene: TRBJ2-7; CDR3 protein: CASSGMQGREQYF
clone size: -; D gene: -; V gene: TRBV19; J gene: TRBJ2-2; CDR3 protein: CASSIIVSGELFF
clone size: -; D gene: TRBD2; V gene: TRBV28; J gene: TRBJ2-7; CDR3 protein: CASREGGGSGRHEQYF
clone size: -; D gene: -; V gene: TRBV19; J gene: TRBJ2-5; CDR3 protein: CASTPRRAPVGQYF
clone size: -; D gene: -; V gene: TRBV9; J gene: TRBJ2-2; CDR3 protein: CASSVSSGTGELFF
clone size: -; D gene: -; V gene: TRBV6-5; J gene: TRBJ2-7; CDR3 protein: CASSWEPGYEQYF
clone size: -; D gene: -; V gene: TRBV29-1; J gene: TRBJ2-1; CDR3 protein: CSVPEPGPGGWHYNEQFF
clone size: few; D gene: -; V gene: TRBV4-1; J gene: TRBJ1-4; CDR3 protein: CASSQESTGSEKLFF
clone size: -; D gene: TRBD1; V gene: TRBV6-1; J gene: TRBJ1-5; CDR3 protein: CASSDAGTGGPQPQHF
clone size: -; D gene: -; V gene: TRBV7-8; J gene: TRBJ2-7; CDR3 protein: CASSGRFSYEQYF
clone size: -; D gene: TRBD2; V gene: TRBV27; J gene: TRBJ2-1; CDR3 protein: CASRRLAGVVNEQFF
clone size: -; D gene: TRBD1; V gene: TRBV11-3; J gene: TRBJ2-5; CDR3 protein: CATSTTRQGGRETQYF
clone size: -; D gene: TRBD2; V gene: TRBV5-1; J gene: TRBJ2-7; CDR3 protein: CASSTQGGPYEQYF
clone size: -; D gene: -; V gene: TRBV29-1; J gene: TRBJ1-5; CDR3 protein: CSVVARDEPYSNQPQHF